This T cell receptor beta chain was sequenced during a study of beta chain features in type 1 diabetes. Study-level results: When Type 1 diabetes patients were examined, their TCRB CDR3s proved moderately but significantly shorter in all four CD4+ subsets.

The entirety of the isolated RNA underwent reverse transcription, so expressed TCRB transcripts were sequenced. Generated by immunoSEQ multiplex PCR, the TCRdb table keeps only in-frame clones and is missing some. The sample carries about 200,000 clones, approximately 10% recorded once. This clone has only a few counts. Its antigen remains unidentified. The sequenced material came from central memory CD4+ T cells from blood. This receptor was identified in a man in his late teens or twenties in good health.

As DNA, the CDR3 is TGCGCCAGCAGCCAAGACAAGGGATCTTACTACGAGCAGTACTTC. As protein: CASSQDKGSYYEQYF. V gene TRBV4-3 combines with J gene TRBJ2-7; D remains ambiguous. Trimming left V 0 bases short and J 3 bases short, with 12 bases between. The germline CDR1 and CDR2 sequences are LGHNA and YSLEER. The CDR3 loop spans 15 amino acids.